This T cell receptor (beta chain) was obtained from a study of breast tumors, draining lymph nodes, adjacent tissues. Study observations and caveats: Compared with basal-like, luminal-like tumors shared significantly more repertoire with nontumor tissue. Tumor repertoires ranked between lymph nodes and nontumor tissue in diversity, with V and J gene preferences. That most tumor T cells come from lymph nodes remained unproven. Most tumor T cells seemingly derive from lymph node, then expand in tumor.

TCRdb reanalysed the multiplex PCR reads using MiXCR and keeps one entry per CDR3 protein. Of approximately 90,000 distinct CDR3 sequences in the sample, roughly 28% were seen once. Axillary draining lymph nodes of breast cancer patients supplied the node samples. This CDR3 is 14 amino acids long. Losses at the gene ends were 4 bases for V and 7 bases for J; bases not matched to a gene: 6. Germline V gene lookup returns CDR1 MGHDK and CDR2 SYGVNS. At least ten counts were recorded for this clonotype. The antigen is not known. The V and J genes are TRBV25-1 and TRBJ1-4, with 7 bases identical to TRBD1. The TCR comes from a female donor with breast cancer. Some clones in this sample may be carry-over from other donors' samples. Sample: axillary lymph node tissue. This chain's CDR3 is CASSATGRGEKLFF. In DNA form, the CDR3 reads TGTGCCAGCAGTGCGACAGGGAGGGGTGAAAAACTGTTTTTT.